This entry lists 21 T cell receptor beta chains sequenced from one sample in a study of blood T cell repertoires in COVID-19. Produced via immunoSEQ multiplex PCR; TCRdb's table is partial and in-frame only. The table records approximately 150,000 clones, 86% of them present only once. The source material was peripheral blood. The receptors were sampled from a woman in her fifties or sixties with acute or convalescent COVID-19.

J is TRBJ2-3 and V is TRBV24-1, with TRBD2 matching 10 bases. The junction had 5 bases not matched to a gene; V was cut back by 5 bases and J by 4 bases. The length of the CDR3 is 15 residues. The germline V gene has CDR1 KGHDR and CDR2 SFDVKD. The CDR3 bases are TGTGCCACCAGTGTCAGCGGGGGGGGCGCAGATACGCAGTATTTT. Amino acids: CATSVSGGGADTQYF.

The chain is built from TRBV7-8 and TRBJ1-5, with D possibly being TRBD1 (5 bases). Germline CDR1 and CDR2: SGHVS and FQNEAQ. V was shortened by 5 bases and J by 0 bases, with 14 bases between the two germline ends. CDR3 length: 16 amino acids. CDR3 sequence: CASSVMGGGSNQPQHF. The CDR3 nucleotides are TGTGCCAGCAGCGTCATGGGGGGAGGTAGCAATCAGCCCCAGCATTTT.

The chain has TRBV3-1 (or the pseudogene TRBV3-2) and TRBJ2-2; possibly TRBD2 for D (6 bases). Looked up from germline, CDR1 is LGHDT and CDR2 is YNNKEL (reference sequence). V was clipped by 0 bases and J by 2 bases, with 10 bases between them. This CDR3 comprises 16 residues. The CDR3 nucleotides are TGTGCCAGCAGCCAAGAAAGGACTACCAACACCGGGGAGCTGTTTTTT. Its protein is CASSQERTTNTGELFF.

V usage is TRBV9 and J usage is TRBJ1-6, with 9 bases lining up with TRBD1. The CDR3 is made up of 17 amino acids. Germline-derived CDR1 and CDR2 are SGDLS and YYNGEE. The V segment lost 0 bases and the J segment 3 bases; nucleotides outside the gene matches: 4. CDR3 sequence: CASSVGEGQGYNSPLHF. Here the CDR3 DNA reads TGTGCCAGCAGCGTAGGAGAGGGACAGGGCTATAATTCACCCCTCCACTTT.

J is TRBJ1-3 and V is TRBV6-1, with D possibly matching TRBD1 (5 bases). The CDR3 loop spans 12 amino acids. V was clipped by 4 bases and J by 6 bases, with 7 bases between them. Germline-derived CDR1 and CDR2 are MNHNS and SASEGT. The CDR3 reads CASSGQLNTIYF. The CDR3 region has the DNA TGTGCCAGCAGTGGACAGCTAAACACCATATATTTT.

The chain joins TRBV28 to TRBJ1-6, with 9 bases identical to TRBD1. Losses at the gene ends were 1 base for V and 7 bases for J; bases not matched to a gene: 8. Germline V gene data show CDR1 as MDHEN and CDR2 as SYDVKM. This CDR3 has 17 residues. For the CDR3, the DNA is TGTGCCAGCAGTTTATCTAGGACAGGGGTCCGGAATTCACCCCTCCACTTT. Protein: CASSLSRTGVRNSPLHF.

This clone appeared a single time. At the DNA level, this CDR3 is encoded by other sequences in the same sample as well. The genes are TRBV20-1 and TRBJ2-1, with D possibly being TRBD1 (5 bases). This CDR3 is built from 10 residues. The ends were cut back, 6 bases at V and 7 bases at J, with 7 bases in the middle. CDR1 is DFQATT and CDR2 is SNEGSKA in the germline V gene (reference sequence). CDR3 in amino acids: CSAQGNEQFF. The CDR3 nucleotides are TGCAGTGCCCAGGGAAATGAGCAGTTCTTC.

The rearrangement joins TRBV28 to TRBJ1-1; no firm D call. Trimming cost V 5 bases and J 6 bases, with 16 bases left between them. Germline V gene sequence: CDR1 MDHEN, CDR2 SYDVKM. This CDR3 region has 14 residues. The CDR3 loop is CASSEDPMRPEAFF. The CDR3 DNA sequence: TGTGCCAGCAGTGAAGACCCCATGAGGCCTGAAGCTTTCTTT.

The chain links TRBV6-5 to TRBJ2-1; TRBD2 might be the D (7 bases). The CDR3 consists of 15 residues. The V and J ends lost 7 bases and 4 bases respectively, with 17 bases between them. Germline CDR1 and CDR2: MNHEY and SVGAGI. CDR3 sequence (DNA): TGTGCCAGCATGGGGGGCCGGGGGGCATACAATGAGCAGTTCTTC. Translating it yields CASMGGRGAYNEQFF.

The genes are TRBV28 and TRBJ1-2; possible D gene TRBD1, 5 bases. Germline CDR1 is MDHEN and CDR2 is SYDVKM. V shed 5 bases and J shed 6 bases, with 13 bases lying between them. The length of the CDR3 is 13 residues. This CDR3 is CASSPGGMHGYTF. In DNA form, the CDR3 reads TGTGCCAGCAGTCCGGGGGGGATGCATGGCTACACCTTC.

The chain uses TRBV9 and TRBJ1-5, with TRBD1 matching 12 bases. The germline CDR1 and CDR2 sequences are SGDLS and YYNGEE. This CDR3 has 17 amino acids. V lost 4 bases and J lost 2; bases outside the gene matches: 7. CDR3 bases: TGTGCCAGCAGCCGTGGGACAGGGGGCAGGGGCAATCAGCCCCAGCATTTT. Translated, it gives CASSRGTGGRGNQPQHF.

CDR3 sequence (DNA): TGTGCCAGCAGTTTCCCCCTAGCGGGGGGGCACAATGAGCAGTTCTTC. This sequence encodes CASSFPLAGGHNEQFF. The chain uses TRBV27 and TRBJ2-1; 12 bases line up with TRBD2. The CDR3 runs 16 residues. V shed 3 bases, J shed 5 bases, and the junction held 5 bases outside the gene matches. CDR1 and CDR2 (germline): MNHEY, SMNVEV (reference sequence).

The V gene is TRBV27, the J gene TRBJ1-5, with TRBD1 identical over 9 bases. CDR1 MNHEY and CDR2 SMNVEV come from the germline V gene (reference sequence). This CDR3 region has 15 residues. The ends lost 2 bases at V and 4 bases at J; junction bases unmatched: 3. DNA of the CDR3: TGTGCCAGCAGTTTAGAGGACAGGGGTAATCAGCCCCAGCATTTT. This gives the protein CASSLEDRGNQPQHF.

This clone has a handful of counts. The gene calls are TRBV12-3 or TRBV12-4 and TRBJ1-5, with D possibly being TRBD1 (5 bases). This CDR3 has 12 amino acids. The V gene lost 4 bases and the J gene lost 5 bases, with 6 bases spanning the gap. CDR3 loop: CASSSGYQPQHF. CDR3 in DNA: TGTGCCAGCAGTTCAGGGTATCAGCCCCAGCATTTT.

The J gene is TRBJ2-1, the V gene TRBV15; TRBD2 aligns across 9 bases. Germline assignment: CDR1 LNHNV and CDR2 YYDKDF (reference sequence). CDR3 size: 18 residues. The ends lost 1 base at V and 2 bases at J; junction bases unmatched: 9. The CDR3, as DNA: TGTGCCACCAGCAGAGGCCGCCTAGCGGGGACAACCTACAATGAGCAGTTCTTC. Amino acid sequence: CATSRGRLAGTTYNEQFF.

J is TRBJ2-7 and V is TRBV3-1 (or the pseudogene TRBV3-2); 7 bases fit TRBD2. CDR1 is LGHDT and CDR2 is YNNKEL in the germline V gene (reference sequence). V lost 6 bases, J lost 2 bases, and 7 bases stayed unmatched. CDR3 length: 14 amino acids. CDR3 DNA sequence: TGTGCCAGCAGTCGGAGGGGACTACCCTACGAGCAGTACTTC. Translation: CASSRRGLPYEQYF.

In this sample, this clone turned up once. This rearrangement joins TRBV7-2 to TRBJ2-4, with D perhaps matching TRBD2 (5 bases). The CDR3 has 16 residues. CDR1 is SGHTA and CDR2 is FQGNSA in the germline V gene. Trimming removed 5 bases from V and 1 base from J, with 15 bases in between. CDR3 nucleotide sequence: TGTGCCAGCAGCCCGCGCTCCTCGGGGGCCAAAAACATTCAGTACTTC. It encodes CASSPRSSGAKNIQYF.

The chain is built from TRBV5-1 and TRBJ1-6, with D possibly TRBD1 on 5 matching bases. V was pared by 3 bases and J by 6 bases, with 13 bases between. From germline, CDR1 is SGHRS and CDR2 YFSETQ. The CDR3 totals 15 residues. The chain's CDR3 is CASSSAGLTNSPLHF. The CDR3 nucleotides are TGCGCCAGCAGCTCGGCGGGACTCACTAATTCACCCCTCCACTTT.

The chain recombines TRBV19 with TRBJ2-1, with D perhaps TRBD2 (5 bases). CDR3 length: 14 residues. Per germline, CDR1 LNHDA and CDR2 SQIVND (reference sequence). V lost 3 bases to trimming and J lost 8 bases, with 14 bases between them. CDR3 coding DNA: TGTGCCAGTAGTATTGGATCTAGCCCGGATGAGCAGTTCTTC. This encodes CASSIGSSPDEQFF.

The rearrangement links TRBV5-1 to TRBJ2-1; 8 nucleotides align to TRBD2. Germline V CDR1 and CDR2: SGHRS, YFSETQ. The trim removed 0 bases at V and 0 bases at J, leaving 8 bases unmatched. This CDR3 has 18 residues. The DNA of the CDR3 is TGCGCCAGCAGCTTGGCCCCTCCGGGGGGGCCCTCCTACAATGAGCAGTTCTTC. This codes for CASSLAPPGGPSYNEQFF. The full variable domain, in which reference TRBV5-1 and TRBJ2-1 provide the parts outside the CDR3, is KAGVTQTPRYLIKTRGQQVTLSCSPISGHRSVSWYQQTPGQGLQFLFEYFSETQRNKGNFPGRFSGRQFSNSRSEMNVSTLELGDSALYLCASSLAPPGGPSYNEQFFGPGTRLTVL.

The chain joins TRBV18 to TRBJ1-3; TRBD1 matches 11 bases. Trimming at V came to 5 bases and at J to 4 bases, leaving 4 bases not matched to a gene. The CDR3 runs to 15 residues. Germline CDR1 reads KGHSH; CDR2 reads LQKENI. In nucleotides, the CDR3 is TGTGCCAGCTCAGCGGACAGGGGGCAAGGAAACACCATATATTTT. This codes for CASSADRGQGNTIYF.